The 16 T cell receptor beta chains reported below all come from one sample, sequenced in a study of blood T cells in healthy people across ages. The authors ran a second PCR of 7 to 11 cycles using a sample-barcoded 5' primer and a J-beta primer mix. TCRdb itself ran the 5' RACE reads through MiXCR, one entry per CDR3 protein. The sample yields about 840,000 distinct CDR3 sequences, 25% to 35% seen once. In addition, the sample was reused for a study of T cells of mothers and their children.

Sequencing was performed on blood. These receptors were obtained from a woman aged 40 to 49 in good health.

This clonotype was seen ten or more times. The CDR3 here is CASSLEGLTDTQYF. In DNA, the CDR3 is TGTGCCAGCAGTTTGGAAGGTCTCACAGATACGCAGTATTTT. The chain combines TRBV7-9 with TRBJ2-3; D is undetermined. V shed 6 bases and J shed 2 bases, with 12 bases lying between them. Germline assignment: CDR1 SEHNR and CDR2 FQNEAQ (reference sequence). The CDR3 runs 14 residues.

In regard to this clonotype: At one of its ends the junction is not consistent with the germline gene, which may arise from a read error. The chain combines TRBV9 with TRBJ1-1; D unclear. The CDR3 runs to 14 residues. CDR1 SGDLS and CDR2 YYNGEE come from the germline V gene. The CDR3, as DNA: TGTGCCAACAGCGTAAACGTAGGAAACACTGAAGCTTTCTTT. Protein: CANSVNVGNTEAFF.

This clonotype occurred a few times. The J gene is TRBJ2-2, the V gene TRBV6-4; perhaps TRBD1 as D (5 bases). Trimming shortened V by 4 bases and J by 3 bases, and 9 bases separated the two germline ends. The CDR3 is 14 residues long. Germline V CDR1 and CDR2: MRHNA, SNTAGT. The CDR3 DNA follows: TGTGCCAGCAGTGGCAGGGTTGACACCGGGGAGCTGTTTTTT. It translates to CASSGRVDTGELFF.

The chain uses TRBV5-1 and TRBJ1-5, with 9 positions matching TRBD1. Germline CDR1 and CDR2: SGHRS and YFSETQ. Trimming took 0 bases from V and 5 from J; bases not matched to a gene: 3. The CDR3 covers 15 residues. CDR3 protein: CASSLGTGDDQPQHF. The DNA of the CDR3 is TGCGCCAGCAGCTTGGGGACAGGGGATGATCAGCCCCAGCATTTT.

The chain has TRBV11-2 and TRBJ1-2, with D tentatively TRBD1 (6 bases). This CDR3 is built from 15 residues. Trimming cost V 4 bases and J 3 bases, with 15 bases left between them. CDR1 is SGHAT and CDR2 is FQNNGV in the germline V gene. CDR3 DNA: TGTGCCAGCAGCTCCCGGGGGCGTTCGGACTATGGCTACACCTTC. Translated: CASSSRGRSDYGYTF.

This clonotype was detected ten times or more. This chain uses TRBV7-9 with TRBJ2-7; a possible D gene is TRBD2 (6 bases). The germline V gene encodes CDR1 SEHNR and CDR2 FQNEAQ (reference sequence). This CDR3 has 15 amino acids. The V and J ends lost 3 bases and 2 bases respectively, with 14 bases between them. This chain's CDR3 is CASSFVEAGTYEQYF. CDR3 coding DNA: TGTGCCAGCAGCTTTGTGGAGGCGGGAACCTACGAGCAGTACTTC.

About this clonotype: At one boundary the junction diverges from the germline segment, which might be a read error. The CDR3 protein is CAGSLAFSSGGEETQYF. CDR3 nucleotide sequence: TGTGCCGGCAGCTTAGCGTTTTCCAGCGGGGGGGAAGAGACCCAGTACTTC. The chain carries TRBV7-9 and TRBJ2-5; 10 positions agree with TRBD2. The CDR3 contains 17 residues. The germline V gene encodes CDR1 SEHNR and CDR2 FQNEAQ (reference sequence). The full variable domain, with the rest looked up from reference TRBV7-9 and TRBJ2-5, is DTGVSQNPRHKITKRGQNVTFRCDPISEHNRLYWYRQTLGQGPEFLTYFQNEAQLEKSRLLSDRFSAERPKGSFSTLEIQRTEQGDSAMYLCAGSLAFSSGGEETQYFGPGTRLLVL.

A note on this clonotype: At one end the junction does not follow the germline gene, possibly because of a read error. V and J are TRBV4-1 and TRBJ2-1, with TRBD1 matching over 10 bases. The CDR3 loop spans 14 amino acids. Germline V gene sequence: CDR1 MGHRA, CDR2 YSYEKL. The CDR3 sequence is CASADRGLSGELFF. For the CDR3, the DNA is TGCGCCAGCGCTGACAGGGGGCTAAGCGGGGAGCTGTTCTTC.

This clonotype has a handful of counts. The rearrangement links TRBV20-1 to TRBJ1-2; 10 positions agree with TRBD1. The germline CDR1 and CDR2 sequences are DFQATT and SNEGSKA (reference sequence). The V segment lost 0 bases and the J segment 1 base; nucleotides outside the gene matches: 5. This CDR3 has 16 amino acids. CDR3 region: CSARDLGQGYNYGYTF. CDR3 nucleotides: TGCAGTGCTAGAGATTTGGGACAGGGGTATAACTATGGCTACACCTTC.

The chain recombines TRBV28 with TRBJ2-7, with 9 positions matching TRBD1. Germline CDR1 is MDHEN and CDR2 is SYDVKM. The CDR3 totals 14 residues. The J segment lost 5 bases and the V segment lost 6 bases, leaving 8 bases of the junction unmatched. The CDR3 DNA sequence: TGTGCCAGCAGGGACAGGGGCGGAGATCACGAGCAGTACTTC. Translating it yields CASRDRGGDHEQYF.

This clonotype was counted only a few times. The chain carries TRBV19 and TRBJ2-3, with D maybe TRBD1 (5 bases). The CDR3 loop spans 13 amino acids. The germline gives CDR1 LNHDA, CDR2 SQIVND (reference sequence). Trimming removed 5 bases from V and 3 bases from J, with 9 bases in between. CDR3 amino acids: CASSGAQTDTQYF. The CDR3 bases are TGTGCCAGTAGTGGGGCCCAAACAGATACGCAGTATTTT.

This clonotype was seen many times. CDR3 region: CSAPDRYNEQFF. CDR3 sequence (DNA): TGCAGCGCACCGGACAGGTACAATGAGCAGTTCTTC. The genes are TRBV29-1 and TRBJ2-1; 7 bases line up with TRBD1. The length of the CDR3 is 12 residues. Trimming at V came to 7 bases and at J to 4 bases, leaving 4 bases not matched to a gene. Germline CDR1 reads SQVTM; CDR2 reads ANQGSEA.

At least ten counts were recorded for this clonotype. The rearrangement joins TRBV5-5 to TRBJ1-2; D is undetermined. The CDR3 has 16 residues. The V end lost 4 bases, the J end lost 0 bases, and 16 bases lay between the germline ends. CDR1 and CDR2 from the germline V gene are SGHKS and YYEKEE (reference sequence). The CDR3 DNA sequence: TGTGCCAGCAGCGCCCGTGAAGGCCCAGCTAACTATGGCTACACCTTC. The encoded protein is CASSAREGPANYGYTF.

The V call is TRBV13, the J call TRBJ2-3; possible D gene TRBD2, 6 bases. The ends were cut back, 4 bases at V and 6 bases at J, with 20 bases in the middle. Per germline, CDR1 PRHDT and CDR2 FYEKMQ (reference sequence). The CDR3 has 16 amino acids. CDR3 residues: CASSCWGDQLRDTQYF. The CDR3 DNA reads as TGTGCCAGCAGCTGCTGGGGGGACCAATTGAGGGATACGCAGTATTTT.

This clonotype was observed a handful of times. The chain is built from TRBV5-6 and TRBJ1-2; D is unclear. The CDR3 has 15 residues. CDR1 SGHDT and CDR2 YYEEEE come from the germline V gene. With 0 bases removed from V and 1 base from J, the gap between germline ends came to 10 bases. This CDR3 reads CASSLDGDFNYGYTF. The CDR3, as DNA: TGTGCCAGCAGCTTGGACGGAGATTTTAACTATGGCTACACCTTC.

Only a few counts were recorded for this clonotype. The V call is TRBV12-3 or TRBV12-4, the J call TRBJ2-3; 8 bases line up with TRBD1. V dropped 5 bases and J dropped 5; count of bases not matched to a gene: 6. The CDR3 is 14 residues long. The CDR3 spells CASSPDRVGDTQYF. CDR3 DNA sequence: TGTGCCAGCAGTCCGGACAGGGTAGGAGATACGCAGTATTTT.